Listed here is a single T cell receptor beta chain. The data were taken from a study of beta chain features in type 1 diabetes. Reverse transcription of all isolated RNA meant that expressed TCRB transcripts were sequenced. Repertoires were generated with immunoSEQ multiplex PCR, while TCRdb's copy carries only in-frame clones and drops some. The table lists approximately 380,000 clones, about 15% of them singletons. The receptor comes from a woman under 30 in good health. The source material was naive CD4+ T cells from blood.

CDR3 nucleotide sequence: TGTGCCAGCAGCACCAGGGAACATACGCAGTATTTT. As protein: CASSTREHTQYF. J is TRBJ2-3 and V is TRBV6-5, with TRBD1 as a possible D gene (5 bases). Trimming cost V 6 bases and J 7 bases, with 11 bases left between them. The CDR3 consists of 12 residues. Germline loops: CDR1 MNHEY, CDR2 SVGAGI.